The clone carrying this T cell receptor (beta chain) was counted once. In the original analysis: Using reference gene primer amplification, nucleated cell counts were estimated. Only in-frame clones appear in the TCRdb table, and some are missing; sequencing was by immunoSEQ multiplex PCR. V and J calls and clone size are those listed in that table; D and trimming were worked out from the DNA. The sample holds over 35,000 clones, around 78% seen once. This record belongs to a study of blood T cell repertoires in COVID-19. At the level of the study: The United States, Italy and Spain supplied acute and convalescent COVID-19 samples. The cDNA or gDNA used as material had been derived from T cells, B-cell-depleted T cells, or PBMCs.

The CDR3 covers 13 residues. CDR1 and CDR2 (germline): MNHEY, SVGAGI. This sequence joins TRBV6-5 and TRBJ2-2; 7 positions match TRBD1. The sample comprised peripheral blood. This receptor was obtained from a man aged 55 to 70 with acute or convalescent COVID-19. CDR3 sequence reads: CVSGQPNTGELFF. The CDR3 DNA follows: TGTGTTTCGGGACAGCCGAACACCGGGGAGCTGTTTTTT.